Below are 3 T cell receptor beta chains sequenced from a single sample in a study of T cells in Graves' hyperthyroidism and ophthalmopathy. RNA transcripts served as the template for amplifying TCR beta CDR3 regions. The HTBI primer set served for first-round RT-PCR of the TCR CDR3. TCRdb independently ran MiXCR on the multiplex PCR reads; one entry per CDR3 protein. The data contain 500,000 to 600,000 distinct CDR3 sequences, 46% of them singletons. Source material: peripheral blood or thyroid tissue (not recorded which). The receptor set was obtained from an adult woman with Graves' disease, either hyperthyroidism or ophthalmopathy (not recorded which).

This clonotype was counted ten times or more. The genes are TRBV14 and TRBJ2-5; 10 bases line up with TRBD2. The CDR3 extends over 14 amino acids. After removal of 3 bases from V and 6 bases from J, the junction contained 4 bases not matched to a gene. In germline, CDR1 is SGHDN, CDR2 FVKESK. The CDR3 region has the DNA TGTGCCAGCAGCCATAGTAGCGGGAGGCAGACCCAGTACTTC. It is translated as CASSHSSGRQTQYF.

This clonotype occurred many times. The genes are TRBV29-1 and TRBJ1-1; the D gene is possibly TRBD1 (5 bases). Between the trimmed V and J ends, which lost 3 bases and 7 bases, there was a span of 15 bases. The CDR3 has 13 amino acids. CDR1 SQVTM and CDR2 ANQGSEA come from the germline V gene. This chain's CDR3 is CSVERGGSGEAFF. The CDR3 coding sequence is TGCAGCGTTGAGAGGGGAGGGAGTGGTGAAGCTTTCTTT.

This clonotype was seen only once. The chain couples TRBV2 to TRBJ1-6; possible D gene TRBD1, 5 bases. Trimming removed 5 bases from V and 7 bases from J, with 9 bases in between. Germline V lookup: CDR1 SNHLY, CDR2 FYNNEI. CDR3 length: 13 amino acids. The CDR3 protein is CASSWTRNSPLHF. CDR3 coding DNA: TGTGCCAGCAGTTGGACACGGAATTCACCCCTCCACTTT.